This TCR beta chain emerged from a study of regulatory and conventional T cells in RAG deficiency. Blood CD4+ CD25-low CD127-high conventional T cells supplied the genomic DNA template. Measured with immunoSEQ multiplex PCR; TCRdb has only the in-frame clones, and not every one. The sample consists of 24,000 or so clones, around 92% of them appearing once. These data also formed part of another study, on regulatory T cells. Per that study: The primer mix had 52 TRBV and 13 TRBJ primers.

The TCR originated in a human donor in good health. Material for sequencing was CD4+ T cells sorted from blood.

CDR3 in amino acids: CASSANSPLHF. CDR3 DNA sequence: TGTGCCAGCAGTGCAAATTCACCCCTCCACTTT. The chain carries TRBV6-1 and TRBJ1-6; D gene uncertain. Trimming shortened V by 4 bases and J by 7 bases, and 2 bases separated the two germline ends. Germline V gene sequence: CDR1 MNHNS, CDR2 SASEGT. This CDR3 comprises 11 residues.